This T cell receptor beta chain comes out of a study of blood T cell repertoires in COVID-19. Overall study context: Both acute and convalescent COVID-19 samples were obtained from the United States, Italy and Spain.

Cohort placement rested on clinical history that participants reported themselves. All recovered Cohort 3 donors got two negative PCRs, got clearance, or saw symptom resolution. This CDR3 comprises 19 residues. Germline V gene data show CDR1 as MGHRA and CDR2 as YSYEKL. Losses at the gene ends were 1 base for V and 2 bases for J; bases not matched to a gene: 16. Per the original data handling: Amplification of reference gene primers provided the estimated nucleated cell counts. TCRdb keeps only in-frame clones here, not all; method: immunoSEQ multiplex PCR. V and J calls and clone size are those listed in that table; D and trimming were worked out from the DNA. This table has about 260,000 clones, 80% to 90% appearing once.

Source material: PBMCs or T cells enriched from blood (not recorded which). The V and J genes are TRBV4-1 and TRBJ1-1; 7 bases fit TRBD1. This TCR derives from a young woman who had recovered from COVID-19. CDR3 amino acids: CASSQASTGIKPPNTEAFF. The CDR3 DNA reads TGCGCCAGCAGCCAAGCGTCGACAGGGATTAAGCCACCCAACACTGAAGCTTTCTTT.